This T cell receptor (beta chain) was sequenced for a study of CD8 T cells in Susac syndrome. The multiple sclerosis controls, all treatment-naive patients, had relapsing-remitting disease that was stable or active. About 0.45 to 1 ug RNA was reverse transcribed with random hexamers. From the immunoSEQ multiplex PCR reads, TCRdb called clonotypes with MiXCR, one entry per CDR3 protein. The sample contains about 210,000 distinct CDR3 sequences, about 95% of which appear only once. Germline CDR1 is MDHEN and CDR2 is SYDVKM. The V gene end was trimmed by 5 bases and the J gene end by 4 bases; junction bases not matched to a gene: 8. The CDR3 consists of 16 residues.

The sequenced sample consisted of CD4+ T cells from PBMCs. The chain employs TRBV28 and TRBJ2-1, with TRBD2 matching 10 bases. This receptor was taken from a human donor with multiple sclerosis. The CDR3 sequence: CASSLISSGSYNEQFF. The CDR3 nucleotides read TGTGCCAGCAGTCTTATCTCTAGCGGGAGTTACAATGAGCAGTTCTTC. Combining the CDR3 with reference TRBV28 and TRBJ2-1 gives the whole variable domain DVKVTQSSRYLVKRTGEKVFLECVQDMDHENMFWYRQDPGLGLRLIYFSYDVKMKEKGDIPEGYSVSREKKERFSLILESASTNQTSMYLCASSLISSGSYNEQFFGPGTRLTVL.